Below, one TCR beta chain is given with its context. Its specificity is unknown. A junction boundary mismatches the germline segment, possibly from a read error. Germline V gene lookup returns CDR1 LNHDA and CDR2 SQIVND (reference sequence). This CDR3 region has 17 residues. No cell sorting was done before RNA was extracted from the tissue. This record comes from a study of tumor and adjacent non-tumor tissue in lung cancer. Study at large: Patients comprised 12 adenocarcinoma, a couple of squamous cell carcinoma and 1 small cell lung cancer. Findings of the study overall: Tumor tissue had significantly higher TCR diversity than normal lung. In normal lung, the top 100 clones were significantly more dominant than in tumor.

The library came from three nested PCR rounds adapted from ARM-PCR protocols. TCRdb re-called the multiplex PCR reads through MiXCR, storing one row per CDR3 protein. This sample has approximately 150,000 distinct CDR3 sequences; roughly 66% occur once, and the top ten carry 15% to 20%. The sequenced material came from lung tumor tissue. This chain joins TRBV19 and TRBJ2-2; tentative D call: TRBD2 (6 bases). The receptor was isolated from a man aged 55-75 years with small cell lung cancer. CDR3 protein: CASTPEAGLTNTGELLF. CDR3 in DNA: TGTGCCAGTACCCCGGAGGCGGGACTCACTAACACCGGGGAGCTGTTATTT.